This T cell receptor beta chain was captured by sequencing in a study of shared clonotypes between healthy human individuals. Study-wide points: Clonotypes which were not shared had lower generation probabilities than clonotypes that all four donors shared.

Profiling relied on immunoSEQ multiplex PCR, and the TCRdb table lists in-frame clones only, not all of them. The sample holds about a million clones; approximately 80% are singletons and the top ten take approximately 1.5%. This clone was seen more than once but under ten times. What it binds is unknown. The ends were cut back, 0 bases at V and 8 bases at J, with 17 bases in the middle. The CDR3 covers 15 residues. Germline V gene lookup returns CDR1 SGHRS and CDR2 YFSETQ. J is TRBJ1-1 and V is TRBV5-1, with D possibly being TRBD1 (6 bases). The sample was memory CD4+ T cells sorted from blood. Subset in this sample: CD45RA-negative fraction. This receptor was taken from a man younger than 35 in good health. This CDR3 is CASSLGRGQSTEAFF. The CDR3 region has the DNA TGCGCCAGCAGCTTGGGAAGAGGACAGTCAACAGAAGCTTTCTTT.